The 12 T cell receptor beta chains in this list originate from one sample, sequenced in a study of technical replicates of blood from several donors. The repertoire was sequenced with immunoSEQ multiplex PCR; TCRdb's copy has only in-frame clones and lacks some. This sample carries around 67,000 clones, roughly 95% of them seen once, and the ten largest clones take 0.24%. Sequenced sample: T cells isolated from PBMCs. The receptors derive from a human donor in good health.

This chain links TRBV29-1 with TRBJ1-1, with TRBD1 as a possible D gene (6 bases). The germline CDR1 and CDR2 sequences are SQVTM and ANQGSEA. The CDR3 length is 16 residues. V lost 0 bases and J lost 2, with 16 bases in between. This CDR3 is CSVEDLGSGGNTEAFF. The CDR3 DNA follows: TGCAGCGTTGAAGATCTTGGGAGTGGGGGCAACACTGAAGCTTTCTTT. Variable domain in full (rest from reference TRBV29-1 and TRBJ1-1): SAVISQKPSRDICQRGTSLTIQCQVDSQVTMMFWYRQQPGQSLTLIATANQGSEATYESGFVIDKFPISRPNLTFSTLTVSNMSPEDSSIYLCSVEDLGSGGNTEAFFGQGTRLTVV.

This rearrangement joins TRBV6-5 to TRBJ2-1; 8 nucleotides line up with TRBD2. The trim removed 10 bases at V and 7 bases at J, leaving 12 bases unmatched. CDR1 MNHEY and CDR2 SVGAGI come from the germline V gene. The CDR3 has 14 residues. CDR3 nucleotides: TGTGCCATCCGTAGCGGGACGGGGGATAATGAGCAGTTCTTC. Protein: CAIRSGTGDNEQFF.

The V and J genes are TRBV19 and TRBJ1-2, with 11 bases matching TRBD1. Looked up from germline, CDR1 is LNHDA and CDR2 is SQIVND (reference sequence). J gave up 0 bases and V 5 bases, and 8 bases lay outside the gene matches. The CDR3 is made up of 17 amino acids. The CDR3 DNA sequence: TGTGCCAGTAGTCGTCCCGGGACAGGGGGAGCTAACTATGGCTACACCTTC. As protein: CASSRPGTGGANYGYTF.

The chain has TRBV11-1 and TRBJ1-2; 7 nucleotides agree with TRBD1. V shed 4 bases and J 7 bases; nucleotides not matched to a gene: 9. The CDR3 length is 14 residues. The V gene's germline CDR1 is SGHAT and CDR2 FQDESV (reference sequence). CDR3 sequence reads: CASSSDRVKSGYTF. The CDR3 bases are TGTGCCAGCAGCTCAGACAGGGTCAAAAGTGGCTACACCTTC. Together with reference TRBV11-1 and TRBJ1-2, the CDR3 gives the full variable domain: EAEVAQSPRYKITEKSQAVAFWCDPISGHATLYWYRQILGQGPELLVQFQDESVVDDSQLPKDRFSAERLKGVDSTLKIQPAELGDSAMYLCASSSDRVKSGYTFGSGTRLTVV.

J is TRBJ1-5 and V is TRBV6-1; TRBD1 aligns across 8 bases. Germline V gene lookup returns CDR1 MNHNS and CDR2 SASEGT. The V gene end was trimmed by 6 bases and the J gene end by 3 bases; junction bases not matched to a gene: 7. This CDR3 comprises 15 residues. CDR3: CASRQGASFNQPQHF. The DNA of the CDR3 is TGTGCCAGCAGGCAGGGGGCCTCCTTCAATCAGCCCCAGCATTTT.

The J gene is TRBJ2-1, the V gene TRBV10-3, with TRBD2 as a possible D gene (5 bases). The CDR3 is 14 residues long. V was pared by 10 bases and J by 6 bases, with 19 bases between. CDR1 and CDR2 from the germline V gene are ENHRY and SYGVKD. DNA for the CDR3: TGTGCCACCTACGCGGGCATGAGCTTCAATGAGCAGTTCTTC. It codes for CATYAGMSFNEQFF.

The chain combines TRBV12-5 with TRBJ2-7; 7 bases are shared with TRBD1. With V trimmed by 2 bases and J by 4 bases, 5 bases remained unmatched. The CDR3 consists of 14 residues. The germline V gene has CDR1 LGHNT and CDR2 FRNRAP. DNA of the CDR3: TGTGCTAGTGGTTTGCTGGGACAGTTATACGAGCAGTACTTC. Protein sequence: CASGLLGQLYEQYF. The complete variable domain, with remaining parts taken from reference TRBV12-5 and TRBJ2-7, reads DARVTQTPRHKVTEMGQEVTMRCQPILGHNTVFWYRQTMMQGLELLAYFRNRAPLDDSGMPKDRFSAEMPDATLATLKIQPSEPRDSAVYFCASGLLGQLYEQYFGPGTRLTVT.

The chain recombines TRBV11-2 with TRBJ2-1, with 11 bases matching TRBD2. V lost 4 bases and J lost 4; bases outside the gene matches: 3. Per the germline V gene, CDR1 is SGHAT and CDR2 is FQNNGV. The CDR3 extends over 15 amino acids. The CDR3 DNA follows: TGTGCCAGCAGCTCCGGGACTAGCGGATACAATGAGCAGTTCTTC. Its translation: CASSSGTSGYNEQFF.

The gene calls are TRBV9 and TRBJ2-2; 8 nucleotides line up with TRBD1. This CDR3 has 15 residues. Per germline, CDR1 SGDLS and CDR2 YYNGEE. The ends lost 2 bases at V and 4 bases at J; junction bases unmatched: 4. The CDR3 loop reads CASSVRGRVTGELFF. CDR3 nucleotides: TGTGCCAGCAGCGTCAGGGGGCGAGTCACCGGGGAGCTGTTTTTT.

The chain employs TRBV4-2 and TRBJ1-4; D gene ambiguous. Germline V gives CDR1 LGHNA, CDR2 YNFKEQ. V was pared by 1 base and J by 7 bases, with 19 bases between. The CDR3 is 17 amino acids. The CDR3 region is CASSQGSRWEIGEKLFF. CDR3 coding DNA: TGTGCCAGCAGCCAAGGGAGCAGGTGGGAGATAGGTGAAAAACTGTTTTTT.

The V call is TRBV28, the J call TRBJ1-5; D is possibly TRBD1 (5 bases). Between the trimmed V and J ends, which lost 5 bases and 0 bases, there was a span of 14 bases. Germline V gene data show CDR1 as MDHEN and CDR2 as SYDVKM. The CDR3 length is 16 residues. CDR3 bases: TGTGCCAGCAGTCCCGACAACAGGCTTAGCAATCAGCCCCAGCATTTT. This gives the protein CASSPDNRLSNQPQHF.

The V gene is TRBV11-2, the J gene TRBJ2-5; 10 nucleotides line up with TRBD2. The V gene's germline CDR1 is SGHAT and CDR2 FQNNGV. The V segment lost 5 bases and the J segment 9 bases; nucleotides outside the gene matches: 12. The CDR3 extends over 15 amino acids. This chain's CDR3 is CASSGLADLWGAQYF. The CDR3 region has the DNA TGTGCCAGCAGCGGACTAGCGGACCTGTGGGGGGCCCAGTACTTC.